What follows is one TCR beta chain and its context. The sample belongs to a study of blood T cell repertoires in COVID-19. Study context: The samples span acute and convalescent COVID-19 from the United States, Italy and Spain. T cells, B-cell-depleted T cells, or PBMCs provided the cDNA or gDNA that served as material.

Between the trimmed V and J ends, which lost 1 base and 4 bases, there was a span of 11 bases. This CDR3 comprises 15 residues. From germline, CDR1 is LNHNV and CDR2 YYDKDF (reference sequence). Original processing notes: Cell counts per sample came from amplifying reference gene primers. TCRdb's copy holds only in-frame clones and misses some; the assay was immunoSEQ multiplex PCR. V, J and clone size are taken as reported in that table, and D and trimming were inferred from the DNA itself. This sample has about 40,000 clones, with 87% found just once. The chain combines TRBV15 with TRBJ2-1; maybe TRBD2 (6 bases). The sequence came from a woman older than 75 with active COVID-19. Material: peripheral blood. The CDR3 loop reads CATSRGPSAYNEQFF. The CDR3 DNA follows: TGTGCCACCAGCAGAGGGCCTAGCGCTTACAATGAGCAGTTCTTC.